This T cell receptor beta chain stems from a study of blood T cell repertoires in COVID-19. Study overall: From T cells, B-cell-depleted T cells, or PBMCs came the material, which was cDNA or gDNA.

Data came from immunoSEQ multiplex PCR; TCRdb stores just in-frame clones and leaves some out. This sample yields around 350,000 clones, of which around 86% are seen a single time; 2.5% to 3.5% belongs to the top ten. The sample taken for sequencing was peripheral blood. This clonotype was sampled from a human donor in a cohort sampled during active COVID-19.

CDR3 nucleotide sequence: TGTGCCAGTAGTATAGTTCTAGCGGGGGGACAAGAGACCCAGTACTTC. This codes for CASSIVLAGGQETQYF. V usage is TRBV19 and J usage is TRBJ2-5; 11 nucleotides line up with TRBD2. This CDR3 comprises 16 residues. Germline V gene sequence: CDR1 LNHDA, CDR2 SQIVND (reference sequence). Trimming at V came to 1 base and at J to 2 bases, leaving 3 bases not matched to a gene. The variable domain in full, with the rest retrieved from reference TRBV19 and TRBJ2-5, is DGGITQSPKYLFRKEGQNVTLSCEQNLNHDAMYWYRQDPGQGLRLIYYSQIVNDFQKGDIAEGYSVSREKKESFPLTVTSAQKNPTAFYLCASSIVLAGGQETQYFGPGTRLLVL.